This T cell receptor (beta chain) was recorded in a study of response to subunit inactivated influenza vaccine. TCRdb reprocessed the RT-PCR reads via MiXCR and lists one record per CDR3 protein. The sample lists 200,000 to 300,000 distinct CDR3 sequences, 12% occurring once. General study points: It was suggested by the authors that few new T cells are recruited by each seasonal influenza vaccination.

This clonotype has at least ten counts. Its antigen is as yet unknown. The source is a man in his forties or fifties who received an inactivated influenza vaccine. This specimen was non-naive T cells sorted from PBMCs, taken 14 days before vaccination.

The CDR3 sequence: CASASSREIGELFF. The DNA for the CDR3 is TGCGCCAGCGCGTCTTCGCGGGAGATCGGGGAGCTGTTTTTT. V gene TRBV5-1 combines with J gene TRBJ2-2, with 7 bases aligning to TRBD2. The CDR3 loop spans 14 amino acids. Germline V gene lookup returns CDR1 SGHRS and CDR2 YFSETQ. Trimming cost V 7 bases and J 7 bases; bases outside gene matches: 10.